These T cell receptor beta chains were read from a single sample in a study of identical twins. TCRdb re-called the 5' RACE reads with MiXCR, one entry per CDR3 protein. The sample has roughly 1,500,000 distinct CDR3 sequences; around 33% are singletons. Sequencing was done on a sample of cord blood. These receptors were obtained from a newborn girl in good health. Each CDR3 is given with its conserved first and last residue.

v_gene	j_gene	CDR3aa
TRBV5-1	.	CASSFGVRSSYEQYF
TRBV9	TRBJ2-5	CASSVGEREQQYF
TRBV7-2	TRBJ1-2	CASSLALRDRGNYGYTF
TRBV2	TRBJ2-1	CASMVGASSYNEQFF
TRBV12-3/TRBV12-4	TRBJ1-1	CASRLGHSAFF
TRBV7-2	TRBJ2-1	CASSLARRTSGGYEQFF
TRBV4-2	TRBJ2-7	CASSRFRDRVYEQYF
TRBV7-2	TRBJ2-2	CASSLVDFNGELFF
TRBV12-3/TRBV12-4	TRBJ1-6	CASSSRDRGITYNSPLHF
TRBV7-9	TRBJ2-7	CASSLQESYEQYF
TRBV6-1	TRBJ2-6	CASSPTANSGANVLTF
TRBV29-1	TRBJ2-5	CSVDPGRGMETQYF
TRBV9	TRBJ2-1	CASSLRLATNSYNEQFF
TRBV10-1	TRBJ2-1	CASSARTGFGNEQFF
TRBV11-2	TRBJ2-3	CASSLYGGAGSTDTQYF
TRBV20-1	TRBJ2-3	CSAAKLAGDWADTQYF
TRBV7-6	TRBJ2-4	CASSLRDRGRKNIHYF
TRBV10-3	TRBJ2-7	CAIRTDSYEQYF
TRBV2	TRBJ2-2	CASSERTWGSGELFF
TRBV11-2	TRBJ1-1	CASSLGGFWGDTEAFF
TRBV20-1	TRBJ2-3	CSASHSGKGTDTQYF
TRBV2	TRBJ2-2	CASRPMGTGRPGELFF
TRBV3-1	TRBJ2-1	CASSQAHLWSRTFF
TRBV3-1	.	CASSLPFRGVIKETQYF
TRBV20-1	TRBJ2-3	CSAKRDHTDTQYF
TRBV14	TRBJ2-1	CASSQDRAGGPLYNEQFF
TRBV29-1	TRBJ1-1	CSVERTTRENTDAFF
TRBV24-1	TRBJ2-1	CATSDRGQGAREQFF
TRBV7-9	TRBJ2-7	CASSLRLGQGPYEQYF
TRBV28	TRBJ2-7	CASSSHGAYEQYF
TRBV5-8	TRBJ1-2	CASSLLRRGYTF
TRBV12-3/TRBV12-4	TRBJ2-1	CASALNEQFF
TRBV20-1	TRBJ1-2	CSASSGEFLRGYTF
TRBV3-1	TRBJ2-6	CASSQAFGANVLTF
TRBV7-2	TRBJ1-2	CASGLVGGYTF
TRBV20-1	TRBJ1-2	CSARAGLRINYGYTF
TRBV11-2	TRBJ2-2	CASSDRLAGATGELFF
TRBV7-9	TRBJ2-4	CASSFGRGGKNIQYF
TRBV3-1	TRBJ2-1	CASSQEIGLSNHHYNEQFF
TRBV20-1	TRBJ1-1	CSAREAGRNTEAFF